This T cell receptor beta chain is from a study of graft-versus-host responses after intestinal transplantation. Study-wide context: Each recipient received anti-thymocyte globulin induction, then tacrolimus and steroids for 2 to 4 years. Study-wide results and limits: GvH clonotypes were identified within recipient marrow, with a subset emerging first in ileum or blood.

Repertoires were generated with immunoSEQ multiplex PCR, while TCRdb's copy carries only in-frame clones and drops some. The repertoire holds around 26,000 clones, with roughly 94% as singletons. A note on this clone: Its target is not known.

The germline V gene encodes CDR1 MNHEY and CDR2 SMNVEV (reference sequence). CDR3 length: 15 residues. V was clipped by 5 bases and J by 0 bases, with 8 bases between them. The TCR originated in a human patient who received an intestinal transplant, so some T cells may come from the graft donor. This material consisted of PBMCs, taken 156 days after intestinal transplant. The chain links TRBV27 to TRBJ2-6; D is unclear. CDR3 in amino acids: CASSEQPSGANVLTF. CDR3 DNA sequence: TGTGCCAGCAGTGAACAGCCCTCTGGGGCCAACGTCCTGACTTTC.